Listed below are T cell receptor beta chains from one sample, sequenced in a study of T-cell reconstitution after alpha-beta-depleted transplantation in children. TCRdb used MiXCR to reprocess the PCR reads, holding one entry per CDR3 protein. The repertoire holds around 130,000 distinct CDR3 sequences, with around 9.8% as singletons. Source: PBMCs, mostly from graft donor cells, taken 180 days after TCRalphabeta/CD19-depleted stem cell transplant. The receptors shown here come from a girl in the first two years of life who had a stem cell transplant for combined immunodeficiency, so the T cells may come from the graft donor. CDR3s include the opening cysteine and the closing phenylalanine or tryptophan. D genes are given only for firm matches. Size is stated for part of the rows, as once, few or many counts, or as a class when the clone is expanded.

j_call: TRBJ1-4; v_call: TRBV20-1; clone_size: few; d_call: -; cdr3_nt: TGCAGTGCTAGACCTCCCGGGACACGTCCTAATGAAAAACTGTTTTTT; cdr3_aa: CSARPPGTRPNEKLFF
j_call: TRBJ2-3; v_call: TRBV27; clone_size: few; d_call: TRBD1; cdr3_nt: TGTGCCAGCAGTTCAGGACAGGGGTGGACAGATACGCAGTATTTT; cdr3_aa: CASSSGQGWTDTQYF
j_call: TRBJ2-1; v_call: TRBV7-6; clone_size: few; d_call: -; cdr3_nt: TGTGCCAGCAGCTTAGGGGGCGGTGGGCCCCCAGACGAGCAGTTCTTC; cdr3_aa: CASSLGGGGPPDEQFF
j_call: TRBJ2-2; v_call: TRBV5-1; clone_size: many; d_call: -; cdr3_nt: TGCGCCAGCAGCTTGGCAGCGAACACCGGGGAGCTGTTTTTT; cdr3_aa: CASSLAANTGELFF
j_call: TRBJ2-3; v_call: TRBV27; clone_size: -; d_call: -; cdr3_nt: TGTGCCGCTCCTCGCGGGCCAGTTTCCCCACACACAGATACGCAGTATTTT; cdr3_aa: CAAPRGPVSPHTDTQYF
j_call: TRBJ1-5; v_call: TRBV28; clone_size: -; d_call: -; cdr3_nt: TGTGCCAGCAGTCCAGACAATCAGCCCCAACATTTT; cdr3_aa: CASSPDNQPQHF
j_call: TRBJ2-3; v_call: TRBV4-3; clone_size: -; d_call: -; cdr3_nt: TGCGCCAGCAGCCTGACTAGTACCGACTTAGATACGCAGTATTTT; cdr3_aa: CASSLTSTDLDTQYF
j_call: TRBJ2-5; v_call: TRBV7-2; clone_size: few; d_call: TRBD2; cdr3_nt: TGTGCCAGCAGCTTAGTAGGAGGACTAGCGGGAGTGGAGACCCAGTACTTC; cdr3_aa: CASSLVGGLAGVETQYF
j_call: TRBJ2-7; v_call: TRBV20-1; clone_size: -; d_call: TRBD1; cdr3_nt: TGCAGTGCTTCCGGGGACAGGGTCTACGAGCAGTACTTC; cdr3_aa: CSASGDRVYEQYF
j_call: TRBJ2-5; v_call: TRBV27; clone_size: -; d_call: -; cdr3_nt: TGTGCCAGCAGTTTATACAGCGCCCAAGAGACCCAGTACTTC; cdr3_aa: CASSLYSAQETQYF
j_call: TRBJ2-1; v_call: TRBV5-5; clone_size: few; d_call: TRBD2; cdr3_nt: TGTGCCAGCAGCTTGGATAGCGGGATGGGATACAATGAGCAGTTCTTC; cdr3_aa: CASSLDSGMGYNEQFF
j_call: TRBJ2-7; v_call: TRBV5-6; clone_size: few; d_call: -; cdr3_nt: TGTGCCAGCAGCTTGCGTGGGACGGCCATATATTTCGGGCAGTACTTC; cdr3_aa: CASSLRGTAIYFGQYF
j_call: TRBJ1-2; v_call: TRBV20-1; clone_size: -; d_call: TRBD1; cdr3_nt: TGCAGTGCCCCCGGGACAGAAGGCTACACCTTC; cdr3_aa: CSAPGTEGYTF
j_call: TRBJ2-3; v_call: TRBV20-1; clone_size: -; d_call: -; cdr3_nt: TGCAGTGCCATCCACGGGGGGCGGACAGATACGCAGTATTTT; cdr3_aa: CSAIHGGRTDTQYF
j_call: TRBJ2-1; v_call: TRBV24-1; clone_size: few; d_call: -; cdr3_nt: TGTGCCACCAGTGATTGGATAAACTACAATGAGCAGTTCTTC; cdr3_aa: CATSDWINYNEQFF
j_call: TRBJ2-3; v_call: TRBV20-1; clone_size: -; d_call: -; cdr3_nt: TGCAGTGCTAGCCTCAGGTCAGGCACAGATACGCAGTATTTT; cdr3_aa: CSASLRSGTDTQYF
j_call: TRBJ2-7; v_call: TRBV12-3/TRBV12-4; clone_size: few; d_call: TRBD2; cdr3_nt: TGTGCCAGCAGTTTAGCGCGGGGGGCTCACGAGCAGTACTTC; cdr3_aa: CASSLARGAHEQYF
j_call: TRBJ1-2; v_call: TRBV12-3/TRBV12-4; clone_size: few; d_call: TRBD1; cdr3_nt: TGTGCCAGCAGTTTCCCTAAGGGACAGTCCGGCTACACCTTC; cdr3_aa: CASSFPKGQSGYTF
j_call: TRBJ1-6; v_call: TRBV7-8; clone_size: few; d_call: -; cdr3_nt: TGTGCCAGCAGCTTAGCGCTGCAGAATAATTCACCCCTCCACTTT; cdr3_aa: CASSLALQNNSPLHF
j_call: TRBJ2-2; v_call: TRBV19; clone_size: many; d_call: TRBD2; cdr3_nt: TGTGCCAGTAGTTTCACTAGCGGCGGGGAGCTGTTTTTT; cdr3_aa: CASSFTSGGELFF
j_call: TRBJ1-6; v_call: TRBV14; clone_size: few; d_call: TRBD1; cdr3_nt: TGTGCCAGCAGCCTACTTGGACAGGGGGAATCACCCCTCCACTTT; cdr3_aa: CASSLLGQGESPLHF
j_call: TRBJ2-3; v_call: TRBV9; clone_size: -; d_call: TRBD2; cdr3_nt: TGTGCCAGCAGCCCGCTAGCGGGAGGGCCAGAAGATACGCAGTATTTT; cdr3_aa: CASSPLAGGPEDTQYF
j_call: TRBJ2-4; v_call: TRBV9; clone_size: -; d_call: -; cdr3_nt: TGTGCCAGCAGCGTAGCGGATCTGGAGAACATTCAGTACTTC; cdr3_aa: CASSVADLENIQYF
j_call: TRBJ1-6; v_call: TRBV7-2; clone_size: few; d_call: -; cdr3_nt: TGTGCCAGCAGCTTAGTCGGCAGGAGCTCCTATAATTCACCCCTCCACTTT; cdr3_aa: CASSLVGRSSYNSPLHF
j_call: TRBJ2-7; v_call: TRBV19; clone_size: -; d_call: -; cdr3_nt: TGTGCCAGTAGTACCTTGGCTAGAAAATACGAGCAGTACTTC; cdr3_aa: CASSTLARKYEQYF
j_call: TRBJ2-1; v_call: TRBV7-2; clone_size: many; d_call: TRBD2; cdr3_nt: TGTGCCAGCAGCTTAGTAGCGACTAGCGGGAGCAATGAGCAGTTCTTC; cdr3_aa: CASSLVATSGSNEQFF
j_call: TRBJ2-1; v_call: TRBV7-7; clone_size: -; d_call: TRBD2; cdr3_nt: TGTGCCAGCTGCCCCGGACTAGTTGGTGAGCAGTTCTTC; cdr3_aa: CASCPGLVGEQFF
j_call: TRBJ1-2; v_call: TRBV5-1; clone_size: many; d_call: TRBD1; cdr3_nt: TGCGCCAGCAGGCCGCAGACAGGGAACTATGGCTACACCTTC; cdr3_aa: CASRPQTGNYGYTF
j_call: TRBJ2-2; v_call: TRBV9; clone_size: many; d_call: TRBD1; cdr3_nt: TGTGCCTGTTTAAGGACAGGGGATGTCGGGGAGCTGTTTTTT; cdr3_aa: CACLRTGDVGELFF
j_call: TRBJ2-3; v_call: TRBV5-5; clone_size: many; d_call: TRBD1; cdr3_nt: TGTGCCAGCAGCTTGGGTGCAGGGGGCGCAGATACGCAGTATTTT; cdr3_aa: CASSLGAGGADTQYF
j_call: TRBJ1-6; v_call: TRBV5-5; clone_size: few; d_call: TRBD1; cdr3_nt: TGTGCCAGCAGTTGGGACAGACCAAATTCACCCCTCCACTTT; cdr3_aa: CASSWDRPNSPLHF
j_call: TRBJ1-2; v_call: TRBV19; clone_size: -; d_call: TRBD1; cdr3_nt: TGTGCCAGTACGGTGCTCCTGGGACAGGGGGCCAAAGGCTACACCTTC; cdr3_aa: CASTVLLGQGAKGYTF
j_call: TRBJ2-1; v_call: TRBV7-3; clone_size: -; d_call: TRBD2; cdr3_nt: TGTGCCAGCAGCTTAATTGGGGGGGACGGGATCTACAATGAGCAGTTCTTC; cdr3_aa: CASSLIGGDGIYNEQFF
j_call: TRBJ2-5; v_call: TRBV7-8; clone_size: -; d_call: TRBD2; cdr3_nt: TGTGCCAGCAGCTTAGGACCCACTAGCGGGAGTTATAGAGAGACCCAGTACTTC; cdr3_aa: CASSLGPTSGSYRETQYF
j_call: TRBJ1-1; v_call: TRBV3-1; clone_size: few; d_call: -; cdr3_nt: TGTGCCAGCAGCCCCCACCTAGACCGGGACCCGACGGCTTTCTTT; cdr3_aa: CASSPHLDRDPTAFF
j_call: TRBJ2-5; v_call: TRBV7-8; clone_size: -; d_call: -; cdr3_nt: TGTGCCAGCAGCCCGGAGGGGACGGGGAGAGAGACCCAGTACTTC; cdr3_aa: CASSPEGTGRETQYF
j_call: TRBJ2-1; v_call: TRBV7-2; clone_size: few; d_call: -; cdr3_nt: TGTGCCAGCAGCTTAGCTCGCGGGACAGAGCAGTTCTTC; cdr3_aa: CASSLARGTEQFF
j_call: TRBJ2-2; v_call: TRBV10-3; clone_size: -; d_call: TRBD1; cdr3_nt: TGTGCCATCAGCGGGACAGGGCCGAACACCGGGGAGCTGTTTTTT; cdr3_aa: CAISGTGPNTGELFF
j_call: TRBJ2-7; v_call: TRBV7-8; clone_size: few; d_call: TRBD1; cdr3_nt: TGTGCCAGCAGCTCCCGGACAGGGGTGGGCATGTACGAGCAGTACTTC; cdr3_aa: CASSSRTGVGMYEQYF
j_call: TRBJ2-1; v_call: TRBV11-2; clone_size: -; d_call: -; cdr3_nt: TGTGCCAGCAGCTCTTCTACGTCCCCATTCTTTTACAATGAGCAGTTCTTC; cdr3_aa: CASSSSTSPFFYNEQFF
j_call: TRBJ2-7; v_call: TRBV20-1; clone_size: -; d_call: TRBD1; cdr3_nt: TGCAGTGCCCCCTCGGACAGGGGGTTCTACGAGCAGTACTTC; cdr3_aa: CSAPSDRGFYEQYF
j_call: TRBJ2-7; v_call: TRBV20-1; clone_size: few; d_call: -; cdr3_nt: TGCAGTGCTAGAGATCTTGCCCGGGAATACGAGCAGTACTTC; cdr3_aa: CSARDLAREYEQYF
j_call: TRBJ2-7; v_call: TRBV6-2/TRBV6-3; clone_size: -; d_call: TRBD2; cdr3_nt: TGTGCCAGCAGTTACCCTCGGACTAGCGAGCACGAGCAGTACTTC; cdr3_aa: CASSYPRTSEHEQYF
j_call: TRBJ2-6; v_call: TRBV5-1; clone_size: -; d_call: -; cdr3_nt: TGCGCCAGCAATTTCCGAACAGGGAGCTCTGGGGCCAACGTCCTGACTTTC; cdr3_aa: CASNFRTGSSGANVLTF
j_call: TRBJ2-7; v_call: TRBV18; clone_size: many; d_call: TRBD1; cdr3_nt: TGTGCCAGCACCCCCGGGACAGGGGGCGAGCAGTACTTC; cdr3_aa: CASTPGTGGEQYF
j_call: TRBJ2-7; v_call: TRBV21-1; clone_size: few; d_call: -; cdr3_nt: TGTGCCAGCATTCCTAAGGGGCCCTCCGAGCAGTACTTC; cdr3_aa: CASIPKGPSEQYF
j_call: TRBJ1-5; v_call: TRBV27; clone_size: -; d_call: -; cdr3_nt: TGTGCCAGCAGCCATAAAGGGCAGGACCATAGCAATCAGCCCCAGCATTTT; cdr3_aa: CASSHKGQDHSNQPQHF
j_call: TRBJ2-1; v_call: TRBV10-3; clone_size: few; d_call: TRBD1; cdr3_nt: TGTGCCATCAGCACGGGACAGCTACCCATCGATGAGCAGTTCTTC; cdr3_aa: CAISTGQLPIDEQFF
j_call: TRBJ2-1; v_call: TRBV7-2; clone_size: -; d_call: -; cdr3_nt: TGTGCCAGCAGCTTAGAGACGGGGTACAATGAGCAGTTCTTC; cdr3_aa: CASSLETGYNEQFF
j_call: TRBJ2-7; v_call: TRBV7-9; clone_size: -; d_call: -; cdr3_nt: TGTGCCAGCAGCTTCCCATTCTCCTACGAGCAGTACTTC; cdr3_aa: CASSFPFSYEQYF
j_call: TRBJ2-1; v_call: TRBV19; clone_size: few; d_call: TRBD1; cdr3_nt: TGTGCCAGTAGGCCGGGACAGGGAACCTACAATGAGCAGTTCTTC; cdr3_aa: CASRPGQGTYNEQFF
j_call: TRBJ2-5; v_call: TRBV9; clone_size: -; d_call: TRBD2; cdr3_nt: TGTGCCAGCAGCCCCTTCCAGCGGGAGGAGCAAGAGACCCAGTACTTC; cdr3_aa: CASSPFQREEQETQYF
j_call: TRBJ2-1; v_call: TRBV24-1; clone_size: -; d_call: TRBD2; cdr3_nt: TGTGCCACCAGTGACCCACTAGCGTTTTCCTACAATGAGCAGTTCTTC; cdr3_aa: CATSDPLAFSYNEQFF
j_call: TRBJ2-7; v_call: TRBV12-3/TRBV12-4; clone_size: few; d_call: -; cdr3_nt: TGTGCCAGCAGTTTTTCGGTTTCCTACGAGCAGTACTTC; cdr3_aa: CASSFSVSYEQYF
j_call: TRBJ2-5; v_call: TRBV10-3; clone_size: many; d_call: TRBD2; cdr3_nt: TGTGCCATCAGTGAGGGGACTACCCCAGAGACCCAGTACTTC; cdr3_aa: CAISEGTTPETQYF